The clone carrying this T cell receptor beta chain was observed once. This record belongs to a study of blood T cell repertoires in COVID-19. Whole-study context: The cDNA or gDNA used as material had been derived from T cells, B-cell-depleted T cells, or PBMCs.

Per the original methods: Estimation of nucleated cell counts relied on the amplification of reference gene primers. TCRdb keeps only in-frame clones here, not all; method: immunoSEQ multiplex PCR. D and trimming come from the DNA, and the V and J calls and clone size come from that table. The sample lists over 100,000 clones, 87% occurring once. The TCR sequence derives from a man aged 50-59 years with acute or convalescent COVID-19. Source material: peripheral blood.

CDR3 protein: CASSYGTGGKLFF. CDR3 DNA sequence: TGTGCCAGCAGCTACGGGACAGGAGGAAAACTGTTTTTT. The rearrangement joins TRBV7-2 to TRBJ1-4, with TRBD1 matching over 8 bases. Germline V gene sequence: CDR1 SGHTA, CDR2 FQGNSA. There are 13 residues in the CDR3. Germline trimming cut 4 bases from V and 10 bases from J; bases unmatched to any gene: 5.